These 13 T cell receptor beta chains were all obtained from the same sample, sequenced in a study of blood T cell repertoires in COVID-19. Only in-frame clones appear in the TCRdb table, and some are missing; sequencing was by immunoSEQ multiplex PCR. The sample has about 200,000 clones; about nine tenths are singletons. Sequencing used peripheral blood. These TCRs come from a man aged 60 to 75 who had recovered from COVID-19.

This sequence joins TRBV19 and TRBJ2-5; TRBD2 aligns across 9 bases. The trim removed 5 bases at V and 3 bases at J, leaving 13 bases unmatched. The CDR3 has 17 amino acids. The germline gives CDR1 LNHDA, CDR2 SQIVND (reference sequence). The CDR3: CASSRGLAGRGEETQYF. DNA for the CDR3: TGTGCCAGTAGTCGGGGGCTAGCGGGAAGAGGGGAAGAGACCCAGTACTTC.

The rearrangement links TRBV19 to TRBJ2-2, with D tentatively TRBD2 (7 bases). From germline, CDR1 is LNHDA and CDR2 SQIVND (reference sequence). The CDR3 is 16 residues long. The germline V and J ends were trimmed by 4 bases and 4 bases, with 16 bases remaining between them. The CDR3 sequence: CASSTRGAAGTGELFF. The CDR3 region has the DNA TGTGCCAGTAGTACCCGGGGGGCGGCGGGCACCGGGGAGCTGTTTTTT.

The J gene is TRBJ2-7, the V gene TRBV2, with 9 nucleotides matching TRBD1. This CDR3 is 14 amino acids long. Losses at the gene ends were 8 bases for V and 2 bases for J; bases not matched to a gene: 7. CDR1 is SNHLY and CDR2 is FYNNEI in the germline V gene. CDR3 DNA sequence: TGTGCCAGCGTTCCGGGACAGGGCGCCTACGAGCAGTACTTC. Its protein is CASVPGQGAYEQYF.

The genes are TRBV19 and TRBJ1-2; 8 nucleotides match TRBD1. This CDR3 is 14 amino acids long. Per germline, CDR1 LNHDA and CDR2 SQIVND (reference sequence). The ends lost 3 bases at V and 5 bases at J; junction bases unmatched: 5. The CDR3 protein is CASSIQGAIYGYTF. The CDR3 nucleotides are TGTGCCAGTAGTATTCAGGGGGCTATATATGGCTACACCTTC.

In its sample, this clone was seen once. This sequence joins TRBV5-1 and TRBJ2-5; D is perhaps TRBD1 (6 bases). Per the germline V gene, CDR1 is SGHRS and CDR2 is YFSETQ. Trimming removed 4 bases from V and 2 bases from J, with 15 bases in between. This CDR3 region has 15 residues. Here the CDR3 DNA reads TGCGCCAGCAGCACCTCCGGGACACCGCAAGAGACCCAGTACTTC. The encoded protein is CASSTSGTPQETQYF. Supplemented by reference TRBV5-1 and TRBJ2-5, the full variable domain reads KAGVTQTPRYLIKTRGQQVTLSCSPISGHRSVSWYQQTPGQGLQFLFEYFSETQRNKGNFPGRFSGRQFSNSRSEMNVSTLELGDSALYLCASSTSGTPQETQYFGPGTRLLVL.

This chain joins TRBV7-3 and TRBJ2-5; 12 bases agree with TRBD2. CDR1 and CDR2 from the germline V gene are SGHTA and FQGTGA. V lost 5 bases, J lost 5 bases, and 6 bases stayed unmatched. This CDR3 comprises 15 residues. CDR3 coding DNA: TGTGCCAGCAGCCGGACTAGCGGGGTTTATGAGACCCAGTACTTC. This gives the protein CASSRTSGVYETQYF.

The chain combines TRBV24-1 with TRBJ2-1; TRBD1 matches 10 bases. The germline CDR1 and CDR2 sequences are KGHDR and SFDVKD. CDR3 length equals 15 residues. Trimming took 4 bases from V and 6 from J; bases not matched to a gene: 5. The CDR3 here is CATSDRDRGGNEQFF. The CDR3 DNA reads TGTGCCACCAGTGACCGGGACAGGGGAGGCAATGAGCAGTTCTTC.

In its sample, this clone was seen a few times. The genes are TRBV18 and TRBJ2-3; D might be TRBD2 (6 bases). V lost 8 bases and J 3 bases, leaving 15 bases between the germline ends. The CDR3 sequence is 14 residues long. Germline assignment: CDR1 KGHSH and CDR2 LQKENI. CDR3 DNA: TGTGCCAGCGCTCCGGGACTTGGTACAGATACGCAGTATTTT. As protein: CASAPGLGTDTQYF.

In its sample, this clone was seen once. The chain is built from TRBV11-2 and TRBJ1-5; D is ambiguous. Germline lookup yields CDR1 SGHAT and CDR2 FQNNGV. The CDR3 is 13 residues long. V was cut by 2 bases and J by 11 bases, with 13 bases left in between. The CDR3 sequence: CASSLSGFRTQHF. The CDR3 DNA reads TGTGCCAGCAGCTTATCCGGGTTTAGGACCCAGCATTTT.

The chain has TRBV9 and TRBJ1-4, with D uncertain. Germline loops: CDR1 SGDLS, CDR2 YYNGEE. Trimming cost V 1 base and J 7 bases, with 11 bases left between them. This CDR3 is 14 amino acids long. This chain's CDR3 is CASSVLPRGEKLFF. DNA for the CDR3: TGTGCCAGCAGCGTACTGCCACGAGGTGAAAAACTGTTTTTT.

This clone was seen at least ten times. The J gene is TRBJ1-2, the V gene TRBV6-5, with D unresolved. Deletions cut 5 bases from V and 0 bases from J, with 7 bases between. The CDR3 consists of 13 residues. Germline CDR1 and CDR2: MNHEY and SVGAGI. The CDR3 is CASSPLSNYGYTF. CDR3 nucleotides: TGTGCCAGCAGTCCCCTTTCTAACTATGGCTACACCTTC.

This clone was recorded only once. V gene TRBV9 combines with J gene TRBJ2-5; 9 nucleotides agree with TRBD2. The length of the CDR3 is 16 residues. V was pared by 1 base and J by 2 bases, with 6 bases of the junction left unmatched. CDR1 is SGDLS, CDR2 YYNGEE, per germline. CDR3 residues: CASSVTWTSVQETQYF. The CDR3 coding sequence is TGTGCCAGCAGCGTAACTTGGACTAGCGTGCAAGAGACCCAGTACTTC.

The chain carries TRBV9 and TRBJ1-3, with D possibly TRBD1 on 6 matching bases. V shed 6 bases and J shed 4 bases, with 17 bases lying between them. Per germline, CDR1 SGDLS and CDR2 YYNGEE. CDR3 length equals 15 residues. CDR3 coding DNA: TGTGCCAGCACCTCGGACGGGGGGGCCGGAAACACCATATATTTT. Its translation: CASTSDGGAGNTIYF.